The 7 T cell receptor beta chains reported below all come from one sample, sequenced in a study of blood T cell repertoires in COVID-19. Data came from immunoSEQ multiplex PCR; TCRdb stores just in-frame clones and leaves some out. Here the sample spans roughly 200,000 clones, less than 85% being singletons. Specimen: peripheral blood. These receptor sequences come from a woman aged 70-85 years with acute or convalescent COVID-19.

This chain joins TRBV28 and TRBJ1-2; D gene uncertain. The CDR3 is made up of 13 amino acids. The germline CDR1 and CDR2 sequences are MDHEN and SYDVKM. V was trimmed by 6 bases and J by 4 bases, leaving 12 bases between them. Here the CDR3 reads CASRTVEFYGYTF. For the CDR3, the DNA is TGTGCCAGCAGGACGGTGGAGTTCTATGGCTACACCTTC.

The genes are TRBV18 and TRBJ1-1; D possibly corresponds to TRBD1 (5 bases). The V end was cut by 2 bases, the J end by 7 bases, with 11 bases between. The CDR3 spans 13 residues. In germline, CDR1 is KGHSH, CDR2 LQKENI. The CDR3 loop is CASSPGADSEAFF. Here the CDR3 DNA reads TGTGCCAGCTCACCAGGGGCTGACAGTGAAGCTTTCTTT.

This chain joins TRBV10-3 and TRBJ1-4; 7 nucleotides agree with TRBD1. Per germline, CDR1 ENHRY and CDR2 SYGVKD. The CDR3 is 13 residues long. Losses at the gene ends were 10 bases for V and 8 bases for J; bases not matched to a gene: 10. The CDR3 DNA sequence: TGTGCCACCGGGACAGCGGACAGAGAAAAACTGTTTTTT. This sequence encodes CATGTADREKLFF.

The chain carries TRBV2 and TRBJ1-3; the D is unclear. The germline CDR1 and CDR2 sequences are SNHLY and FYNNEI. The CDR3 is made up of 11 amino acids. CDR3 DNA sequence: TGTACGGGTGAGAAAGGAAACACCATATATTTT. Its translation is CTGEKGNTIYF.

The rearrangement links TRBV11-2 to TRBJ1-3; maybe TRBD1 (5 bases). The CDR3 is 16 amino acids. The V end lost 0 bases, the J end lost 4 bases, and 13 bases lay between the germline ends. CDR1 is SGHAT and CDR2 is FQNNGV in the germline V gene. CDR3 in DNA: TGTGCCAGCAGCTTAGATCAGGGATATGCAGGAAACACCATATATTTT. Protein product: CASSLDQGYAGNTIYF.

The V call is TRBV9, the J call TRBJ1-4; D ambiguous. Germline V lookup: CDR1 SGDLS, CDR2 YYNGEE. The V end was cut by 0 bases, the J end by 7 bases, with 13 bases between. This CDR3 spans 15 amino acids. As DNA, the CDR3 is TGTGCCAGCAGCGTAGCTACGGGCAGCGGTGAAAAACTGTTTTTT. Protein sequence: CASSVATGSGEKLFF.

The chain uses TRBV5-1 and TRBJ2-3, with D unclear. CDR1 is SGHRS and CDR2 is YFSETQ in the germline V gene. The V gene lost 1 base and the J gene lost 2 bases, with 14 bases spanning the gap. The CDR3 totals 16 residues. For the CDR3, the DNA is TGCGCCAGCAGCTTGAGCAGACAAAGACCCACAGATACGCAGTATTTT. Its protein is CASSLSRQRPTDTQYF. The full variable domain, with the rest looked up from reference TRBV5-1 and TRBJ2-3, is KAGVTQTPRYLIKTRGQQVTLSCSPISGHRSVSWYQQTPGQGLQFLFEYFSETQRNKGNFPGRFSGRQFSNSRSEMNVSTLELGDSALYLCASSLSRQRPTDTQYFGPGTRLTVL.